This TCR beta chain was identified during a study of memory CD4+ T cells and cytomegalovirus serostatus. Germline V gene sequence: CDR1 MDHEN, CDR2 SYDVKM. The CDR3 is made up of 15 amino acids. Trimming left V 6 bases short and J 6 bases short, with 17 bases between. Repertoires were generated with immunoSEQ multiplex PCR, while TCRdb's copy carries only in-frame clones and drops some. The sample gives 85,000 to 100,000 clones, roughly 80% of which show up once; 3.6% is in the top ten. The sort gate was single viable CD3+CD4+CD8-CD45RO+ cells for memory CD4+ T cells. V gene TRBV28 combines with J gene TRBJ2-2; perhaps TRBD2 as D (7 bases). This clonotype originated in an adult in good health and CMV-seropositive. Sequencing was done on a sample of memory CD4+ T cells from blood. This chain's CDR3 is CASSWRGQASGELFF. The CDR3 DNA is TGTGCCAGCAGCTGGCGGGGGCAGGCGTCCGGGGAGCTGTTTTTT.